This TCR beta chain came from a study of PD-1 blockade in classical Hodgkin lymphoma. Comments on this clone: The antigen remains undetermined.

Profiling relied on immunoSEQ multiplex PCR, and the TCRdb table lists in-frame clones only, not all of them. The table shows approximately 100,000 clones, with more than 85% occurring only once. Study results and caveats: Why repertoires differed is undefined; disease activity or prior therapy possibly contributed. Nivolumab initiated under 1 year post-ASCT led to patient exclusion. Whereas CD4+ TCR diversity had risen significantly by C4D1, CD8+ TCR diversity had not. Partial responders and progressors had significantly lower baseline TCR diversity.

V was pared by 4 bases and J by 7 bases, with 4 bases between. The length of the CDR3 is 11 residues. Per the germline V gene, CDR1 is LNHDA and CDR2 is SQIVND (reference sequence). Relapse was seen in all patients after autologous stem cell transplantation, and brentuximab vedotin exposure was variable. This receptor was obtained from a human donor with classical Hodgkin lymphoma. This chain links TRBV19 with TRBJ1-4; D gene uncertain. The material was peripheral blood mononuclear cells (PBMCs), obtained before the second cycle of nivolumab. The CDR3 reads CASSTGEKLFF. The DNA of the CDR3 is TGTGCCAGTAGTACGGGTGAAAAACTGTTTTTT.